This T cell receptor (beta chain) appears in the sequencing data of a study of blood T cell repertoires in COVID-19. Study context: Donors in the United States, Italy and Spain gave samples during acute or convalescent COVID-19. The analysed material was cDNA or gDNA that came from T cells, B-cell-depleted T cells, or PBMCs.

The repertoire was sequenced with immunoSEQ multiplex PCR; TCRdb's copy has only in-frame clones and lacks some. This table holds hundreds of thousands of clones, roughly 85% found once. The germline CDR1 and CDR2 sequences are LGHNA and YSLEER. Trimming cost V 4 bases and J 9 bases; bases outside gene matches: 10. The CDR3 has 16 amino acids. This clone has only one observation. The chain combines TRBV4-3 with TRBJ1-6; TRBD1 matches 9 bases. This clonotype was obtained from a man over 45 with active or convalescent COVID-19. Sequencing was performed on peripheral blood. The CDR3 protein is CASSPSIGTGPSPLHF. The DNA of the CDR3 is TGCGCCAGCAGCCCTTCCATCGGGACAGGGCCTTCACCCCTCCACTTT.